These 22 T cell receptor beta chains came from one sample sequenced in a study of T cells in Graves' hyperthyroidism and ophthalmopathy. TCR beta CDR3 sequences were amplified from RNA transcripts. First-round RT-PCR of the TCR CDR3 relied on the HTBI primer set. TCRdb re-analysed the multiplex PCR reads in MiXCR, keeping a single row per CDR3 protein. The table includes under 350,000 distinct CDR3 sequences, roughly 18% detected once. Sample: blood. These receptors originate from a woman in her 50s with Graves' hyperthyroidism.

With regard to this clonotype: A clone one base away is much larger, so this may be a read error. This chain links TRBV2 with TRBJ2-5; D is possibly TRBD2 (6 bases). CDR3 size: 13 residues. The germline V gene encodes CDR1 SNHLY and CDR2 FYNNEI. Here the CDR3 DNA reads TGTGCCAGCACCTTAGCGGCCCAAGAGACCCGGTACTTC. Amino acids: CASTLAAQETRYF.

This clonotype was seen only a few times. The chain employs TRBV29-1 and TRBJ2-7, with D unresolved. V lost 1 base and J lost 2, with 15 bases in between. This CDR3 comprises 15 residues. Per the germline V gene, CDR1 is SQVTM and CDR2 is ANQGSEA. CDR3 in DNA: TGCAGCGTTGAAGCCCCGAGGCTGGGCACCTACGAGCAGTACTTC. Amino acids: CSVEAPRLGTYEQYF.

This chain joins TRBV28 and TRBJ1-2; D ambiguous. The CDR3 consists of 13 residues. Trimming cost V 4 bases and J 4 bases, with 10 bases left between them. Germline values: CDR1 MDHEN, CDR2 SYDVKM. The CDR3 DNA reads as TGTGCCAGCAGTTCCTCCCGAGGCTATGGCTACACCTTC. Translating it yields CASSSSRGYGYTF.

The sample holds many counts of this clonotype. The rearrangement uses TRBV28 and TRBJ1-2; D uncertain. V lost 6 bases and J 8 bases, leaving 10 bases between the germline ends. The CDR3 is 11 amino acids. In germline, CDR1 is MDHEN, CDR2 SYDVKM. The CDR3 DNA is TGTGCCAGCAGCTTGTCGAGGGGCTACACCTTC. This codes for CASSLSRGYTF.

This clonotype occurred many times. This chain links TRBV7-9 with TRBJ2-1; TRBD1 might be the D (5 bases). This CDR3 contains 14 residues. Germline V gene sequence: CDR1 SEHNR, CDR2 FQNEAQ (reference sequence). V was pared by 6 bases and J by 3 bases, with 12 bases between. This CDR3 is CASRPGIGYNEQFF. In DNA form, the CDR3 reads TGTGCCAGCAGACCAGGGATTGGCTACAATGAGCAGTTCTTC.

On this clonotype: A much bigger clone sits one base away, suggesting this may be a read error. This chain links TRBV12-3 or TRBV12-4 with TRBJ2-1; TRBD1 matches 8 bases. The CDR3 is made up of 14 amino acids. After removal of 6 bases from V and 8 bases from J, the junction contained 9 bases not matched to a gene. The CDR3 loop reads CASSPDRAWDEQFF. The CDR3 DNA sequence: TGTGCCAGCAGCCCGGACAGGGCTTGGGATGAGCAGTTCTTC.

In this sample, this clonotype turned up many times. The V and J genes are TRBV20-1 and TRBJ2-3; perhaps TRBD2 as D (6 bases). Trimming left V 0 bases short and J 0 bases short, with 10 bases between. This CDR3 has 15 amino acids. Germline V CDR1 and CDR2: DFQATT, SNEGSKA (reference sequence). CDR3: CSARDVGGSTDTQYF. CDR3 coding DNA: TGCAGTGCTAGAGATGTTGGGGGGAGCACAGATACGCAGTATTTT.

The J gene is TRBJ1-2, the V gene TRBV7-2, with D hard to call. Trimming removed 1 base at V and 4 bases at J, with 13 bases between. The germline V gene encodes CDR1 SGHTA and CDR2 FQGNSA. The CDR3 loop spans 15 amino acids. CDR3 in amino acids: CASSLESQTGYGYTF. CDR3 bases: TGTGCCAGCAGCTTAGAAAGCCAGACGGGCTATGGCTACACCTTC. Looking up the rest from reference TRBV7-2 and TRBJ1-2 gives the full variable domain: GAGVSQSPSNKVTEKGKDVELRCDPISGHTALYWYRQSLGQGLEFLIYFQGNSAPDKSGLPSDRFSAERTGGSVSTLTIQRTQQEDSAVYLCASSLESQTGYGYTFGSGTRLTVV.

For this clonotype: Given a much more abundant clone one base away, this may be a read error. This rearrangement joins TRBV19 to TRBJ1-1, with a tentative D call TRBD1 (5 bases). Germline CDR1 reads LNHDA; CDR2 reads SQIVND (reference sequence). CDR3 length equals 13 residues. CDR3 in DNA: TGTGCCAGTAGTATCACGGGGCGCACTGAAGCTTCCTTT. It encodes CASSITGRTEASF. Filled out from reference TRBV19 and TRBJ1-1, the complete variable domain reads DGGITQSPKYLFRKEGQNVTLSCEQNLNHDAMYWYRQDPGQGLRLIYYSQIVNDFQKGDIAEGYSVSREKKESFPLTVTSAQKNPTAFYLCASSITGRTEASFGQGTRLTVV.

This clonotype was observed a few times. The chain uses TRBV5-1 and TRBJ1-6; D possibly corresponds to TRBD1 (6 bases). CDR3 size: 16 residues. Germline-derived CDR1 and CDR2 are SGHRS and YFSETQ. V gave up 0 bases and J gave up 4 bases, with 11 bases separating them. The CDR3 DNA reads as TGCGCCAGCAGCTTGGCCGGACAGCGATATAATTCACCCCTCCACTTT. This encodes CASSLAGQRYNSPLHF.

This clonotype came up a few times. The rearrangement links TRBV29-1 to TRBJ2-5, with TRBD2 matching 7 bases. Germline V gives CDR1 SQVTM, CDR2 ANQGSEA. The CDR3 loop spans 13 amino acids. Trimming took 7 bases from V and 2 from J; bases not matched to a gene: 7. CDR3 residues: CSGAGLPQETQYF. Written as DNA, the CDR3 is TGCAGCGGGGCGGGACTACCACAAGAGACCCAGTACTTC.

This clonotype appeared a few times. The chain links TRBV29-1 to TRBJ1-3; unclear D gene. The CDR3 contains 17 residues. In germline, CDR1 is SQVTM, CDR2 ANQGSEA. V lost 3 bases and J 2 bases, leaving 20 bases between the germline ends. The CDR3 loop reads CSVEILTEAGAGNTIYF. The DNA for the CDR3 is TGCAGCGTTGAGATTCTCACAGAGGCGGGCGCTGGAAACACCATATATTTT. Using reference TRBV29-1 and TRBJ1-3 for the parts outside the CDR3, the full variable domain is SAVISQKPSRDICQRGTSLTIQCQVDSQVTMMFWYRQQPGQSLTLIATANQGSEATYESGFVIDKFPISRPNLTFSTLTVSNMSPEDSSIYLCSVEILTEAGAGNTIYFGEGSWLTVV.

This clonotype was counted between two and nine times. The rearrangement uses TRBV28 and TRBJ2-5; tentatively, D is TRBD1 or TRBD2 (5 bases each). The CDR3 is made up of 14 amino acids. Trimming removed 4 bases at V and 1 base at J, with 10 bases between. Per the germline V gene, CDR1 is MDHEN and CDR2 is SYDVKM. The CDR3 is CASSSGRTQETQYF. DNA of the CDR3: TGTGCCAGCAGTTCGGGACGGACCCAAGAGACCCAGTACTTC.

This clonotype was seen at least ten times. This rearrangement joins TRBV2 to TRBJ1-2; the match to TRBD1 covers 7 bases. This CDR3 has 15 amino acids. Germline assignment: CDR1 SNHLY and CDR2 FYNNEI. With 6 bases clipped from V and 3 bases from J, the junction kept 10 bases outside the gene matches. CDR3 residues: CASRDNPGQYYGYTF. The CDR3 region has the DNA TGTGCCAGCAGAGATAATCCGGGACAGTACTATGGCTACACCTTC.

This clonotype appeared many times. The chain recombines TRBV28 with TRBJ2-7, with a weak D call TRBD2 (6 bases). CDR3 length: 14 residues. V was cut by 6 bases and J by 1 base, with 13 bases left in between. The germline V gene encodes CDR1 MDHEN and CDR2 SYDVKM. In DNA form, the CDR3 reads TGTGCCAGCAGCCTAAACGGAGGGTCCTACGAGCAGTACTTC. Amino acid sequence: CASSLNGGSYEQYF.

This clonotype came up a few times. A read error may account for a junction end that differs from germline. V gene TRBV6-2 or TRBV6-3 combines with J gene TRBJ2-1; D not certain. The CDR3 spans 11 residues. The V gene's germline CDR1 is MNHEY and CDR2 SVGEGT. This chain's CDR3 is CASSRRNEQLF. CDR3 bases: TGTGCCAGCAGTCGTCGCAATGAGCAGCTCTTC.

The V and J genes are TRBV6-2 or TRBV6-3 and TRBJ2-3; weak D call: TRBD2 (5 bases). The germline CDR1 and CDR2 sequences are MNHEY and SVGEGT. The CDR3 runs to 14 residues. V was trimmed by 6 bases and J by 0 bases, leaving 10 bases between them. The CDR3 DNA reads TGTGCCAGCAGGGACTGGGTGAGCACAGATACGCAGTATTTT. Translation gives CASRDWVSTDTQYF.

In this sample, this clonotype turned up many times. CDR3 sequence: CASSLDVGDEQYF. CDR3 sequence (DNA): TGTGCCAGCAGCTTAGATGTAGGGGACGAGCAGTACTTC. This chain links TRBV11-2 with TRBJ2-7; TRBD1 might be the D (5 bases). Germline lookup yields CDR1 SGHAT and CDR2 FQNNGV. Trimming removed 0 bases from V and 5 bases from J, with 8 bases in between. CDR3 size: 13 residues.

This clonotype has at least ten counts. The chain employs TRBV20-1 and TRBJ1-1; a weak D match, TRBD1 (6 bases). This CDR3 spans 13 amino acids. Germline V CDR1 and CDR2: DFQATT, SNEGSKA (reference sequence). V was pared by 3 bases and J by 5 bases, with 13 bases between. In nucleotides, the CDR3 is TGCAGTGCTAGTGTGGGGGCGCGGACTGAAGCTTTCTTT. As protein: CSASVGARTEAFF.

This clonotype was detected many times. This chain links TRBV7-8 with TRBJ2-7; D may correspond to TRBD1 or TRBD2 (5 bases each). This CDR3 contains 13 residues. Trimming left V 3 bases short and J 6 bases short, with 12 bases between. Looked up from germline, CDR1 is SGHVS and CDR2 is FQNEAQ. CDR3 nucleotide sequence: TGTGCCAGCAGCTTTCAAGGGGAGAGCGAGCAGTACGTC. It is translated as CASSFQGESEQYV.

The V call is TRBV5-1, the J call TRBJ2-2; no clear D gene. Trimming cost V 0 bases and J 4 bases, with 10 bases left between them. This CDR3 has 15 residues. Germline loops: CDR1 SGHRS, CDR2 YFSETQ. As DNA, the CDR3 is TGCGCCAGCAGCTTGGTGCTGGGATCCACCGGGGAGCTGTTTTTT. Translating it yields CASSLVLGSTGELFF.

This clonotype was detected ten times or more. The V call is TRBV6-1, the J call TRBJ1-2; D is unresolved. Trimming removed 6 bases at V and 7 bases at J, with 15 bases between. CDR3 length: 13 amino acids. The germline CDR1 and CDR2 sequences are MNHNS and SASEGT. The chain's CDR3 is CASSSNPMGGYTF. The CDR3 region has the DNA TGTGCCAGCAGCTCAAATCCGATGGGTGGCTACACCTTC.